The rows below give T cell receptor beta chains drawn from one sample of a study of Ad26.COV2.S vaccination and SARS-CoV-2 variants. TCRdb keeps only in-frame clones here, not all; method: immunoSEQ multiplex PCR. The sample carries over 450,000 clones, 89% recorded once. The source was peripheral blood, collected in a trial of Ad26.COV2.S vaccine versus placebo. The receptors stem from a person aged 18-65 years who received the Ad26.COV2.S COVID-19 vaccine or a placebo. CDR3s include the opening cysteine and the closing phenylalanine or tryptophan. The D gene is left open where the match is weak. Size values are once, few and many counts, or a class for expanded clones, and some rows have none.

V	D	length	size	J	DNA	CDR3
TRBV9	TRBD2	16	NA	TRBJ2-5	TGTGCCAGCAGCGGCGGACTAGGACAAGGACAAGAGACCCAGTACTTC	CASSGGLGQGQETQYF
TRBV11-2	NA	16	NA	TRBJ2-1	TGTGCCAGCAGCCTGGGAAGGGGTTACTCCTACAATGAGCAGTTCTTC	CASSLGRGYSYNEQFF
TRBV18	NA	15	NA	TRBJ1-3	TGTGCCAGCTCACCACCGTCAGACGCTGGAAACACCATATATTTT	CASSPPSDAGNTIYF
TRBV6-5	NA	14	NA	TRBJ2-7	TGTGCCAGCATGGGCAGGTCCTACTCCTACGAGCAGTACTTC	CASMGRSYSYEQYF
TRBV5-1	TRBD2	18	NA	TRBJ2-7	TGCGCCAGCAGCTTGGAGGCTAGCGGGAGGATAGGGGGGGTCGAGCAGTACTTC	CASSLEASGRIGGVEQYF
TRBV10-1	NA	12	NA	TRBJ1-2	TGCGCCAGACAAGTACGTGCCTATGGCTACACCTTC	CARQVRAYGYTF
TRBV29-1	NA	14	NA	TRBJ1-2	TGCAGCGTGGGGGGGTCAGGGGATCACTATGGCTACACCTTC	CSVGGSGDHYGYTF
TRBV10-1	TRBD2	16	NA	TRBJ2-3	TGCGCCAGCAGTGAGTCGCCTAGCGGGAGCACAGATACGCAGTATTTT	CASSESPSGSTDTQYF
TRBV21-1	NA	17	NA	TRBJ2-1	TGTGCCAGCAGCAAAGTAGGCAGGGGACGGTTATGGGGGATGAAGTTCTTC	CASSKVGRGRLWGMKFF
TRBV2	NA	12	NA	TRBJ2-3	TGTGCCAGCAGTGTAGGGGGTATTACGCAGTATTTT	CASSVGGITQYF
TRBV7-9	NA	11	NA	TRBJ2-2	TGTGCCAGCACCAACACCGGGGAGCTGTTTTTT	CASTNTGELFF
TRBV7-9	NA	15	NA	TRBJ2-5	TGTGCCAGCAGCTTCAACCGGAGGGGAGGCGAGACCCAGTACTTC	CASSFNRRGGETQYF
TRBV30	NA	13	NA	TRBJ1-1	TGTGCCTGGAGTGTACAAATTGGGGCTGAAGCTTTCTTT	CAWSVQIGAEAFF
TRBV6-2/TRBV6-3	TRBD2	20	NA	TRBJ2-1	TGTGCCAGCAGTTACCCCAGACTAGCGGGAGGATCAAGCTCCTACAATGAGCAGTTCTTC	CASSYPRLAGGSSSYNEQFF
TRBV19	NA	15	few	TRBJ1-5	TGTGCCAGCCAACCCGGGACGGTTAGCAATCAGCCCCAGCATTTT	CASQPGTVSNQPQHF
TRBV6-5	NA	11	NA	TRBJ1-2	TGTGCCGTGGGTGTAAACTATGGCTACACCTTC	CAVGVNYGYTF
TRBV6-5	NA	13	NA	TRBJ1-6	TGTGCCAGCAGTTACGGGACCCTTTTACCCCTCCACTTT	CASSYGTLLPLHF
TRBV10-1	NA	14	few	TRBJ2-7	TGCGCCAGCACCCGGCAGAAGAGCTCCTACGAGCAGTACTTC	CASTRQKSSYEQYF
TRBV20-1	NA	11	NA	TRBJ2-7	TGCAGTGTTGAATTCGGCTACGAGCAGTACTTC	CSVEFGYEQYF
TRBV11-2	TRBD1	17	once	TRBJ2-2	TGTGCCAGCAGCTTGAACCGACAGGGGGCGAGCACCGGGGAGCTGTTTTTT	CASSLNRQGASTGELFF
TRBV28	TRBD2	15	NA	TRBJ2-7	TGTGCCAGCAGCCCTTGGGGGAGGGCCCTCTACGAGCAGTACTTC	CASSPWGRALYEQYF
TRBV21-1	NA	17	NA	TRBJ2-5	TGTGCCAGCAGCTCCCGGACTAGCGGGAGAAATCAAGAGACCCAGTACTTC	CASSSRTSGRNQETQYF
TRBV7-3	NA	15	NA	TRBJ2-6	TGTGCCAGCAGCTTACTTTTTGGTGGGGCCAACGTCCTGACTTTC	CASSLLFGGANVLTF
TRBV6-6	NA	13	NA	TRBJ2-7	TGTGCCAGCAGTTACTCGAATGCGCAGGAGCAGTACTTC	CASSYSNAQEQYF
TRBV28	NA	15	NA	TRBJ2-7	TGTGCCAGCAGTTCCGGGACGGCGAGCTCCTACGAGCAGTACTTC	CASSSGTASSYEQYF
TRBV25-1	TRBD1	15	NA	TRBJ2-2	TGTGCCAGTACCCCCGGGACAGCGAACACCGGGGAGCTGTTTTTT	CASTPGTANTGELFF
TRBV4-3	TRBD1	15	NA	TRBJ1-4	TGCGCCAGCAGCCCGAGGACAGGCGGCAATGAAAAACTGTTTTTT	CASSPRTGGNEKLFF
TRBV28	NA	12	NA	TRBJ1-1	TGTGCCAGCAGGGGTGGCAGAACTGAAGCTTTCTTT	CASRGGRTEAFF
TRBV9	NA	15	NA	TRBJ1-3	TGTGCCAGCAGCGTAGCCCCTCTCCCTGGAAACACCATATATTTT	CASSVAPLPGNTIYF
TRBV7-9	NA	15	few	TRBJ1-3	TGTGCCAGCAGCTTTTCCCGCTTTTCAGGAAACACCATATATTTT	CASSFSRFSGNTIYF
TRBV3-1/TRBV3-2	TRBD2	17	NA	TRBJ2-2	TGTGCCAGCAGCCAAGTAACTAGCGGGAGGGCCGCCGGGGAGCTGTTTTTT	CASSQVTSGRAAGELFF
TRBV18	TRBD1	16	NA	TRBJ1-1	TGTGCCAGCTCACCAGGGACAGGGGACGCGAACACTGAAGCTTTCTTT	CASSPGTGDANTEAFF